This TCR beta chain was found in a study of identical twins. General study results and limits: Sequences that were beta out-of-frame showed weaker excess twin sharing. Among monozygotic twins, out-of-frame TCR alpha sharing exceeded what models predicted.

MiXCR, applied by TCRdb to the 5' RACE reads, yields one record per CDR3 protein. The sample includes approximately 230,000 distinct CDR3 sequences, 11% to 15% seen only once; the top ten take 7% to 9%. Regarding this clonotype: Its target is unknown.

The CDR3 loop spans 14 amino acids. The germline V gene encodes CDR1 DFQATT and CDR2 SNEGSKA (reference sequence). V lost 1 base, J lost 5 bases, and 14 bases lay in between. The sequencing input was memory (CD45RO+) T cells sorted from blood. This sequence originates from a woman under 30 in good health. The chain employs TRBV20-1 and TRBJ2-5; a weak D match, TRBD2 (5 bases). CDR3 in DNA: TGCAGTGCTAGAGCCCTTAGCGTCGGGGAGACCCAGTACTTC. Amino acids: CSARALSVGETQYF.